The following is a TCR beta chain sequence with its context. The antigen is not known. Germline and junction disagree at one end, which may indicate a read error. CDR1 KGHDR and CDR2 SFDVKD come from the germline V gene. CDR3 length: 14 amino acids. Peripheral blood CD8+ and CD4+ T cells were profiled by TCR beta sequencing. TEMRA cells were FACS-enriched, and CD8+ and CD4+ T cells were isolated negatively. This entry is derived from a study of CD8 T cells in Susac syndrome. Study-wide points: The study conceded that relatively few individuals underwent its TCR sequencing and HLA analysis.

RNA in amounts of roughly 0.45 to 1 ug was reverse transcribed with random hexamers. Across 54 Vbeta and 13 Jbeta, TCR beta CDR3 was amplified with immunoSEQ multiplex PCR. MiXCR, applied by TCRdb to the immunoSEQ multiplex PCR reads, yields one record per CDR3 protein. Of about 440,000 distinct CDR3 sequences in the sample, approximately 85% were seen once. Specimen: CD8+ T cells from PBMCs. The clonotype originates from a human donor with multiple sclerosis. The J gene is TRBJ1-5, the V gene TRBV24-1; maybe TRBD1 (6 bases). CDR3 DNA: TGTGCCACCAGTGATTTGCTGGGTGGTCCAGGGGCCACTTTT. Residues: CATSDLLGGPGATF.